Each of the 21 T cell receptor beta chains below was sequenced from the same sample in a study of regulatory T cells in long-lasting Graves disease. As for time point: newly diagnosed GD, antithyroid drugs for less than 3 months. The authors made the TCR library using RNA they extracted from PBMCs. To make TCR beta libraries, researchers used iRepertoire HTBI primers and Arm-PCR of CDR3 regions. TCRdb used MiXCR to reprocess the multiplex PCR reads, holding one entry per CDR3 protein. The sample records under 250,000 distinct CDR3 sequences, 20% being singletons. The sample consisted of peripheral blood mononuclear cells (PBMCs), taken at new diagnosis, from a patient treated with antithyroid drugs. These receptor sequences come from a female donor with Graves disease.

This clonotype was seen many times. The chain carries TRBV6-1 and TRBJ2-1; 7 nucleotides line up with TRBD1. The junction had 5 bases not matched to a gene; V was cut back by 5 bases and J by 1 base. The CDR3 runs 15 residues. The germline CDR1 and CDR2 sequences are MNHNS and SASEGT. The DNA for the CDR3 is TGTGCCAGCAGTCTGGGGACAGAATCCTACAATGAGCAGTTCTTC. This sequence encodes CASSLGTESYNEQFF.

V and J are TRBV19 and TRBJ2-7; D is unresolved. Per germline, CDR1 LNHDA and CDR2 SQIVND (reference sequence). The CDR3 runs 13 residues. V was trimmed by 3 bases and J by 3 bases, leaving 9 bases between them. CDR3 sequence reads: CASSIPPVYEQYF. The CDR3 region has the DNA TGTGCCAGTAGTATCCCACCGGTCTACGAGCAGTACTTC.

The V call is TRBV7-2, the J call TRBJ2-7; TRBD1 might be the D (6 bases). This CDR3 has 15 amino acids. Trimming left V 3 bases short and J 4 bases short, with 16 bases between. Germline CDR1 reads SGHTA; CDR2 reads FQGNSA. In DNA, the CDR3 is TGTGCCAGCAGCTTGATAGGGGGATCGGCATACGAGCAGTACTTC. Translated: CASSLIGGSAYEQYF.

Of note for this clonotype: A read error is possible here, since a much larger clone lies one base away. The chain couples TRBV7-7 to TRBJ2-2; D remains ambiguous. Germline V gene data show CDR1 as SSHAT and CDR2 as FNYEAQ (reference sequence). This CDR3 comprises 14 residues. Here the CDR3 reads CANSETRGTGELFF. As DNA, the CDR3 is TGTGCCAACAGCGAGACGAGAGGAACCGGGGAGCTGTTTTTT.

This clonotype was seen at least ten times. This chain links TRBV4-2 with TRBJ2-3; 8 bases align to TRBD2. The ends lost 1 base at V and 6 bases at J; junction bases unmatched: 15. Germline V lookup: CDR1 LGHNA, CDR2 YNFKEQ. The CDR3 has 18 amino acids. This CDR3 is CASSQGPFLAGGTDTQYF. CDR3 in DNA: TGTGCCAGCAGCCAAGGTCCCTTCCTGGCGGGAGGAACCGATACGCAGTATTTT.

This clonotype was observed a few times. A read error may explain this, as a much larger clone is one base away. This chain joins TRBV20-1 and TRBJ2-1, with D tentatively TRBD2 (5 bases). The CDR3 covers 13 residues. The germline gives CDR1 DFQATT, CDR2 SNEGSKA (reference sequence). CDR3 DNA sequence: TGCAGTACTAGAGCCGGAAAGAAGAATGAGCAGTTCTTC. Encoded protein: CSTRAGKKNEQFF.

This clonotype has ten or more counts. The chain combines TRBV12-3 or TRBV12-4 with TRBJ2-6, with D possibly being TRBD1 (6 bases). V lost 7 bases and J 0 bases, leaving 16 bases between the germline ends. This CDR3 region has 17 residues. The CDR3 bases are TGTGCCAGCACCTACAGGGATGACAGCTCTGGGGCCAACGTCCTGACTTTC. Translation: CASTYRDDSSGANVLTF.

This clonotype was observed a handful of times. This chain connects TRBV6-1 to TRBJ1-5; D gene ambiguous. Trimming left V 1 base short and J 2 bases short, with 6 bases between. Germline V gene data show CDR1 as MNHNS and CDR2 as SASEGT. This CDR3 spans 14 amino acids. The CDR3 DNA sequence: TGTGCCAGCAGTGAAGGTCAGGGCAATCAGCCCCAGCATTTT. Protein: CASSEGQGNQPQHF.

This clonotype came up many times. The CDR3, as DNA: TGTGCCAGCAGCTTAGCGGGAGGCAACACAGATACGCAGTATTTT. Encoded protein: CASSLAGGNTDTQYF. V gene TRBV7-9 combines with J gene TRBJ2-3; possibly TRBD2 for D (6 bases). Trimming left V 0 bases short and J 2 bases short, with 9 bases between. The CDR3 consists of 15 residues. Germline V gene sequence: CDR1 SEHNR, CDR2 FQNEAQ (reference sequence).

The chain uses TRBV28 and TRBJ1-5; D might be TRBD1 (5 bases). The ends were cut back, 5 bases at V and 6 bases at J, with 8 bases in the middle. CDR1 MDHEN and CDR2 SYDVKM come from the germline V gene. The CDR3 is 12 amino acids. DNA for the CDR3: TGTGCCAGCAGTCGCGACAGTCAGCCCCAGCATTTT. Translation gives CASSRDSQPQHF.

The chain is built from TRBV6-1 and TRBJ1-5; tentatively, D is TRBD1 (5 bases). The length of the CDR3 is 14 residues. V lost 9 bases and J 3 bases, leaving 15 bases between the germline ends. Per the germline V gene, CDR1 is MNHNS and CDR2 is SASEGT. The CDR3 nucleotides read TGTGCCAGACGGTTGAGGGGCTCCAATCAGCCCCAGCATTTT. Protein product: CARRLRGSNQPQHF.

This clonotype was observed many times. The gene calls are TRBV6-1 and TRBJ2-2; 12 bases map to TRBD2. The V and J ends lost 6 bases and 7 bases, in that order; junction bases with no gene match: 9. Germline loops: CDR1 MNHNS, CDR2 SASEGT. The CDR3 extends over 16 amino acids. DNA for the CDR3: TGTGCCAGCAGACCAAGACTAGCGGGAGAGGGCGGGGAGCTGTTTTTT. Its protein is CASRPRLAGEGGELFF.

The V call is TRBV30, the J call TRBJ2-3; 7 nucleotides agree with TRBD1. CDR3 length: 13 amino acids. With V trimmed by 1 base and J by 6 bases, 4 bases remained unmatched. Germline CDR1 and CDR2: GTSNPN and SVGIG (reference sequence). In DNA form, the CDR3 reads TGTGCCTGGAGTGGACAGGGCGGCGATACGCAGTATTTT. It translates to CAWSGQGGDTQYF.

This clonotype was seen repeatedly, ten times or more. A single base is all that separates this from a far larger clone, so a read error is likely. The chain is built from TRBV10-3 and TRBJ2-1, with 7 bases matching TRBD2. The germline V gene has CDR1 ENHRY and CDR2 SYGVKD. This CDR3 has 16 amino acids. V dropped 5 bases and J dropped 0; count of bases not matched to a gene: 7. In nucleotides, the CDR3 is TGTGCCATCAGTTCACTTCTAGCGGCCTCCTACAATGAGCAGTTCTTC. This encodes CAISSLLAASYNEQFF.

This clonotype appeared many times. The V call is TRBV5-1, the J call TRBJ2-7; 10 nucleotides agree with TRBD2. Trimming took 1 base from V and 5 from J; bases not matched to a gene: 6. The CDR3 contains 15 residues. Germline assignment: CDR1 SGHRS and CDR2 YFSETQ. CDR3 protein: CASSLPLAGANEQYF. In nucleotides, the CDR3 is TGCGCCAGCAGCTTGCCGCTAGCGGGGGCCAACGAGCAGTACTTC.

The chain carries TRBV30 and TRBJ1-4; D may be TRBD1 (5 bases). The CDR3 runs to 13 residues. Trimming removed 2 bases at V and 7 bases at J, with 11 bases between. In germline, CDR1 is GTSNPN, CDR2 SVGIG (reference sequence). CDR3 nucleotides: TGTGCCTGGAGTCTAGGGGCTGGTGAAAAACTGTTTTTT. Translated: CAWSLGAGEKLFF.

In its sample, this clonotype was seen a few times. A far larger clone is one base from this, pointing to a likely read error. This chain connects TRBV7-2 to TRBJ2-1; TRBD2 is a possible D gene (7 bases). The end of the DNA aligns better with TRBJ2-5, so the J call may be wrong. The CDR3 is made up of 17 amino acids. Germline assignment: CDR1 SGHTA and CDR2 FQGNSA. The chain's CDR3 is CASSLVGGFGGQETQYF. For the CDR3, the DNA is TGTGCCAGCAGCTTAGTAGGAGGCTTCGGGGGGCAGGAGACCCAGTACTTC.

This chain connects TRBV9 to TRBJ2-3; TRBD2 matches 8 bases. CDR3 size: 17 residues. Trimming removed 3 bases from V and 1 base from J; junction bases left unmatched: 10. Germline V CDR1 and CDR2: SGDLS, YYNGEE. The CDR3 DNA sequence: TGTGCCAGCAGCGAGACAGTAGCGGGATGGGGCACAGATACGCAGTATTTT. This gives the protein CASSETVAGWGTDTQYF.

As regards this clonotype: A read error likely explains this, since a far larger clone differs by one base. CDR3 DNA: TGTACCAGCAGTACAGGGCTGGGTGAGCAGTTCTTC. As protein: CTSSTGLGEQFF. The chain combines TRBV2 with TRBJ2-3; possibly TRBD1 for D (6 bases). The assigned J gene may be wrong: the sequence end matches TRBJ2-1 better. The CDR3 is 12 amino acids. Looked up from germline, CDR1 is SNHLY and CDR2 is FYNNEI.

V and J are TRBV6-1 and TRBJ2-5, with D perhaps TRBD2 (5 bases). V lost 6 bases and J 4 bases, leaving 12 bases between the germline ends. The V gene's germline CDR1 is MNHNS and CDR2 SASEGT. This CDR3 spans 13 amino acids. The chain's CDR3 is CASSHGVSETQYF. The CDR3 DNA reads TGTGCCAGCAGCCACGGGGTATCAGAGACCCAGTACTTC.

This clonotype was seen more than once but under ten times. The gene calls are TRBV18 and TRBJ2-3; 10 bases are shared with TRBD2. The DNA matches TRBJ2-5 better at its end, which makes the J call doubtful. Germline V lookup: CDR1 KGHSH, CDR2 LQKENI. The CDR3 covers 16 residues. The CDR3 here is CASSPPSGGAVETQYF. The DNA for the CDR3 is TGTGCCAGCTCACCACCGAGCGGGGGGGCCGTAGAGACCCAGTACTTC.